These 14 T cell receptor beta chains originate from one sample sequenced in a study of blood T cell repertoires in COVID-19. Produced via immunoSEQ multiplex PCR; TCRdb's table is partial and in-frame only. The sample holds roughly 250,000 clones, roughly 90% seen once. Material: peripheral blood. The receptors shown here come from a woman between 40 and 55 years old who had recovered from COVID-19.

The V gene is TRBV27, the J gene TRBJ2-7; 8 bases match TRBD1. V lost 2 bases to trimming and J lost 6 bases; unmatched junction nucleotides: 18. Per the germline V gene, CDR1 is MNHEY and CDR2 is SMNVEV (reference sequence). The CDR3 loop spans 18 amino acids. CDR3 sequence: CASSLEGQGYHLSGEQYF. CDR3 in DNA: TGTGCCAGCAGTTTAGAAGGACAGGGCTACCACTTATCTGGCGAGCAGTACTTC.

The chain carries TRBV7-3 and TRBJ2-5, with a possible D match to TRBD2 (5 bases). From germline, CDR1 is SGHTA and CDR2 FQGTGA. The CDR3 covers 15 residues. V shed 0 bases and J shed 5 bases, with 13 bases lying between them. The CDR3 loop reads CASSLTTSRDETQYF. CDR3 nucleotides: TGTGCCAGCAGCTTAACGACGTCGAGGGATGAGACCCAGTACTTC.

The chain has TRBV7-3 and TRBJ1-1; TRBD1 matches 7 bases. Germline trimming cut 1 base from V and 3 bases from J; bases unmatched to any gene: 8. The CDR3 spans 16 residues. Germline CDR1 and CDR2: SGHTA and FQGTGA. In DNA, the CDR3 is TGTGCCAGCAGCTTAAAGTCAGGGGGTCGTGACACTGAAGCTTTCTTT. Protein sequence: CASSLKSGGRDTEAFF.

This rearrangement joins TRBV7-9 to TRBJ1-2; tentatively, D is TRBD1 (5 bases). The CDR3 is 15 amino acids. Germline V gives CDR1 SEHNR, CDR2 FQNEAQ (reference sequence). The V end was cut by 9 bases, the J end by 7 bases, with 24 bases between. The DNA of the CDR3 is TGTGCCAGTAACAGGAATGGGTTGGAATATGTTGGCTACACCTTC. Translation gives CASNRNGLEYVGYTF.

In this sample, this clone turned up once. The rearrangement joins TRBV28 to TRBJ2-1, with 7 bases fitting TRBD2. CDR1 and CDR2 (germline): MDHEN, SYDVKM. The CDR3 covers 15 residues. The V gene end was trimmed by 5 bases and the J gene end by 4 bases; junction bases not matched to a gene: 8. CDR3 residues: CASSRSGAQYNEQFF. The CDR3 coding sequence is TGTGCCAGCAGTCGGAGCGGGGCTCAATACAATGAGCAGTTCTTC.

The chain couples TRBV6-5 to TRBJ1-4, with 8 nucleotides matching TRBD1. CDR3 size: 15 residues. The trim removed 4 bases at V and 7 bases at J, leaving 8 bases unmatched. Germline loops: CDR1 MNHEY, CDR2 SVGAGI. Written as DNA, the CDR3 is TGTGCCAGCAGTTCTCTTCCAGGGGGCGGTGAAAAACTGTTTTTT. Protein sequence: CASSSLPGGGEKLFF.

The chain is built from TRBV14 and TRBJ2-3; no reliable D call. The CDR3 length is 18 residues. CDR1 and CDR2 from the germline V gene are SGHDN and FVKESK. With 0 bases removed from V and 3 bases from J, the gap between germline ends came to 19 bases. The CDR3 DNA reads as TGTGCCAGCAGCCAAGATCCTACCTTGGGCGTTTGGACAGATACGCAGTATTTT. Its protein is CASSQDPTLGVWTDTQYF.

This clone was detected only a few times. CDR3 DNA: TGTGCCCGTGACAACCACTCTGGAAACACCATATATTTT. Translating it yields CARDNHSGNTIYF. The chain recombines TRBV19 with TRBJ1-3; D uncertain. V lost 11 bases to trimming and J lost 0 bases, with 11 bases between them. Germline values: CDR1 LNHDA, CDR2 SQIVND (reference sequence). The CDR3 is 13 amino acids.

This clone appeared a single time. The J gene is TRBJ2-7, the V gene TRBV11-1, with 7 bases lining up with TRBD2. This CDR3 comprises 15 residues. V shed 3 bases, J shed 2 bases, and the junction held 7 bases outside the gene matches. CDR1 and CDR2 (germline): SGHAT, FQDESV (reference sequence). The CDR3 coding sequence is TGTGCCAGCAGCTTTCCGTATAGCGGGCCCTACGAGCAGTACTTC. Amino acid sequence: CASSFPYSGPYEQYF.

The genes are TRBV7-9 and TRBJ2-2, with 9 bases aligning to TRBD1. The trim removed 4 bases at V and 7 bases at J, leaving 13 bases unmatched. The CDR3 is 17 amino acids. The germline V gene encodes CDR1 SEHNR and CDR2 FQNEAQ (reference sequence). Here the CDR3 DNA reads TGTGCCAGCAGCTCCGCTGCCGGGACAGGGAAGGGCGGGGAGCTGTTTTTT. Translating it yields CASSSAAGTGKGGELFF.

V is TRBV6-6 and J is TRBJ2-7; D is possibly TRBD1 (6 bases). V was shortened by 5 bases and J by 7 bases, with 27 bases between the two germline ends. This CDR3 comprises 17 residues. Germline-derived CDR1 and CDR2 are MNHNY and SVGAGI (reference sequence). As DNA, the CDR3 is TGTGCCAGCAGTCCCAGGGGTGGCGGCGGCGCTTCGGGAGAGCAGTACTTC. Translated, it gives CASSPRGGGGASGEQYF.

V and J are TRBV7-9 and TRBJ2-7; TRBD2 is a possible D gene (6 bases). Per germline, CDR1 SEHNR and CDR2 FQNEAQ (reference sequence). Trimming left V 2 bases short and J 9 bases short, with 20 bases between. The CDR3 is 15 residues long. CDR3 loop: CASSLQRDLAIRQYF. CDR3 coding DNA: TGTGCCAGCAGCTTACAAAGGGACCTAGCGATACGGCAGTACTTC. Full variable domain (remainder filled in from reference TRBV7-9 and TRBJ2-7): DTGVSQNPRHKITKRGQNVTFRCDPISEHNRLYWYRQTLGQGPEFLTYFQNEAQLEKSRLLSDRFSAERPKGSFSTLEIQRTEQGDSAMYLCASSLQRDLAIRQYFGPGTRLTVT.

This clone has a single count. The gene calls are TRBV7-9 and TRBJ1-6; 9 bases are shared with TRBD1. This CDR3 is 15 amino acids long. Germline V gene data show CDR1 as SEHNR and CDR2 as FQNEAQ (reference sequence). After removal of 3 bases from V and 9 bases from J, the junction contained 6 bases not matched to a gene. CDR3 coding DNA: TGTGCCAGCAGCTTCCCGGGACAGGGAATTTCACCCCTCCACTTT. Translated, it gives CASSFPGQGISPLHF.

V and J are TRBV19 and TRBJ1-5; D ambiguous. CDR3 length equals 17 residues. V lost 3 bases and J 6 bases, leaving 21 bases between the germline ends. Germline CDR1 and CDR2: LNHDA and SQIVND (reference sequence). The CDR3 DNA is TGTGCCAGTAGTATTCTCGCCAGCGGCCGCCACGGTCAGCCCCAGCATTTT. It codes for CASSILASGRHGQPQHF.